The entry that follows covers one TCR beta chain sequence. These data belong to a study of T cells after yellow fever vaccination. V was clipped by 3 bases and J by 1 base, with 11 bases between them. The CDR3 loop spans 15 amino acids. Germline values: CDR1 SGHRS, CDR2 YFSETQ. TCRdb passed the 5' RACE reads through MiXCR, listing each CDR3 protein once. The sample has 250,000 to 300,000 distinct CDR3 sequences; roughly 5.2% are singletons. Sequencing was performed on CD4+ T cells sorted from PBMCs, taken on the day of the yellow fever booster vaccination. The J gene is TRBJ2-1, the V gene TRBV5-1, with D unresolved. This sequence was found in a man aged 18 to 35 who received the YFV17D yellow fever vaccine. DNA of the CDR3: TGCGCCAGCAGCTCGTCGGTGGAGTCCTACAATGAGCAGTTCTTC. The encoded protein is CASSSSVESYNEQFF.